This T cell receptor (beta chain) was captured in a study of metastatic and nonmetastatic thyroid tumors. The CDR3 totals 13 residues. Germline V lookup: CDR1 GTSNPN, CDR2 SVGIG (reference sequence). Trimming removed 1 base at V and 5 bases at J, with 11 bases between. TCRdb re-processed the PCR reads through MiXCR. The sample lists about 45,000 clones, around 4% occurring once. This clone has at least ten counts. No treatment of any kind had been given to any patient before thyroid surgery. The chain uses TRBV30 and TRBJ1-1, with D uncertain. The TCR sequence derives from a female donor with papillary thyroid cancer or a benign thyroid nodule (not recorded which). Some clones in this sample may be carry-over from other donors' samples. Sequencing was carried out using blood. CDR3 nucleotides: TGTGCCTGGAGTGGGAGGGAATGGACTGAAGCTTTCTTT. Translating gives CAWSGREWTEAFF.